This TCR beta chain was recovered during a study of T cells in Graves' hyperthyroidism and ophthalmopathy. There were TCR beta CDR3 regions amplified from RNA transcripts. Researchers ran a first-round RT-PCR on the TCR CDR3 using the HTBI primer set. Via MiXCR, TCRdb re-called the multiplex PCR reads, giving one row per CDR3 protein. The sample holds approximately 610,000 distinct CDR3 sequences, around 15% seen once. This clonotype was seen many times. The sequenced material came from blood. This receptor was taken from a woman between 40 and 55 years old with Graves' ophthalmopathy.

The CDR3 region is CASSTGGAGEPYEQYF. For the CDR3, the DNA is TGTGCCAGCAGTACAGGTGGCGCAGGAGAACCTTACGAGCAGTACTTC. The chain couples TRBV6-1 to TRBJ2-7; D might be TRBD1 (5 bases). Germline CDR1 reads MNHNS; CDR2 reads SASEGT. The CDR3 has 16 residues. Trimming took 5 bases from V and 4 from J, leaving 21 bases between them.